This T cell receptor beta chain was profiled in a study of T cell changes during pregnancy in multiple sclerosis. Trimming removed 5 bases at V and 5 bases at J, with 12 bases between. Germline CDR1 reads SEHNR; CDR2 reads FQNEAQ (reference sequence). The CDR3 covers 13 residues. Clones were read by immunoSEQ multiplex PCR, and TCRdb kept only the in-frame ones, dropping some. The sample consists of around 61,000 clones, just under 90% of them appearing once. This clone was detected only once. This sequence originates from a female donor in good health, enrolled as a control in a pregnancy study. This material consisted of peripheral blood, taken in the first trimester of pregnancy. The chain carries TRBV7-9 and TRBJ1-1; TRBD1 might be the D (5 bases). For the CDR3, the DNA is TGTGCCAGCAGCATAAGCGGGGGGACTGAAGCTTTCTTT. Amino acids: CASSISGGTEAFF.